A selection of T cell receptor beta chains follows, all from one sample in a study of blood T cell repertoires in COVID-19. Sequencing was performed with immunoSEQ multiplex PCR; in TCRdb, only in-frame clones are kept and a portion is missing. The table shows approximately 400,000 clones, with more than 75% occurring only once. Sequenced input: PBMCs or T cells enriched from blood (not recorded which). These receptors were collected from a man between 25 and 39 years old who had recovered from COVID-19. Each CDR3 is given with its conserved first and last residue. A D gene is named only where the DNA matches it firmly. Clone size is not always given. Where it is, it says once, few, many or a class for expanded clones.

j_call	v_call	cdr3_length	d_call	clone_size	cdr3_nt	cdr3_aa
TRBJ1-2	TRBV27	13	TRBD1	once	TGTGCCAGCAGTCGAACAGGGGAGCATGGCTACACCTTC	CASSRTGEHGYTF
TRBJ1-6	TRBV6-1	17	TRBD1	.	TGTGCCAGCAGTGAGTTACCGGGACAGGGTAATAATTCACCCCTCCACTTT	CASSELPGQGNNSPLHF
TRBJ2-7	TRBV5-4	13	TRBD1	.	TGTGCCAGCAGCTTACAGGGGGTCAGGGAGCAGTACTTC	CASSLQGVREQYF
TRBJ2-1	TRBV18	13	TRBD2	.	TGTGCCAGCTTTAGCGGGACAAACAATGAGCAGTTCTTC	CASFSGTNNEQFF
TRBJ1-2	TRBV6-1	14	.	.	TGTGCCAGCAGTGAAGCGGGGGGGTCCTATGGCTACACCTTC	CASSEAGGSYGYTF
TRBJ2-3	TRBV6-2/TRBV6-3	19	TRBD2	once	TGTGCCAGCAGTTACGGAATAGCGGGGGCCGCCCGCTACACAGATACGCAGTATTTT	CASSYGIAGAARYTDTQYF
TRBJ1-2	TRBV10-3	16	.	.	TGTGCCATCAGTGAGTCCTACTTGGGCGGGAGCTATGGCTACACCTTC	CAISESYLGGSYGYTF
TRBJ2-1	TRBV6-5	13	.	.	TGTGCCAGCAGTTACAAGCTCTCCCGGGAGCAGTTCTTC	CASSYKLSREQFF
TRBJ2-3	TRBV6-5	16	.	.	TGTGCCAGCAGTTATCCCCCGGTAGACGGGACAGATACGCAGTATTTT	CASSYPPVDGTDTQYF
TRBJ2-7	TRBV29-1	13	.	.	TGCAGCGCCCGGGGGGGACAGTCCTACGAGCAGTACTTC	CSARGGQSYEQYF
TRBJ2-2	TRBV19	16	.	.	TGTGCCAGTAGTAAACTGACACACTCGAACACCGGGGAGCTGTTTTTT	CASSKLTHSNTGELFF
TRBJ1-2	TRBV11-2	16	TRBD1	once	TGTGCCAGCAGCCGAGGACAGGTCCAGGTCGATGTGGGCTACACCTTC	CASSRGQVQVDVGYTF
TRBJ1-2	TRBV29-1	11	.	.	TGCAGCGTTGGGGGGGGCTATGGCTACACCTTC	CSVGGGYGYTF